The 17 T cell receptor beta chains reported below all come from one sample, sequenced in a study of cytomegalovirus exposure and HLA in healthy donors. The PCR made use of 60 Vbeta and 13 Jbeta primers. TCRdb's copy holds only in-frame clones and misses some; the assay was immunoSEQ multiplex PCR. The repertoire holds around 100,000 clones, with around 80% as singletons. The source material was PBMCs. These receptors all stem from a male donor in good health and CMV-seropositive.

The chain uses TRBV30 and TRBJ2-2; TRBD2 aligns across 13 bases. V shed 2 bases, J shed 7 bases, and the junction held 31 bases outside the gene matches. The CDR3 consists of 24 residues. The germline V gene encodes CDR1 GTSNPN and CDR2 SVGIG (reference sequence). For the CDR3, the DNA is TGTGCCTGGAGTAGAACCTACCCGGGACAAAGGGACCCACTAGCGGGGGGGCCGAGCGGGGAGCTGTTTTTT. It encodes CAWSRTYPGQRDPLAGGPSGELFF.

This rearrangement joins TRBV6-6 to TRBJ1-2, with TRBD1 matching over 10 bases. CDR1 MNHNY and CDR2 SVGAGI come from the germline V gene (reference sequence). V shed 0 bases and J 6 bases; nucleotides not matched to a gene: 7. The CDR3 is made up of 16 amino acids. The CDR3 here is CASSYSRDRGRDGYTF. In DNA form, the CDR3 reads TGTGCCAGCAGTTACTCGAGGGACAGGGGACGGGATGGCTACACCTTC.

J is TRBJ1-6 and V is TRBV6-6; D may be TRBD1 (6 bases). V lost 0 bases and J lost 7, with 10 bases in between. CDR3 length: 15 amino acids. Germline lookup yields CDR1 MNHNY and CDR2 SVGAGI (reference sequence). The CDR3 DNA is TGTGCCAGCAGTTACTCCAGGACAGTAAATTCACCCCTCCACTTT. Translated, it gives CASSYSRTVNSPLHF.

CDR3 amino acids: CASSEVASGGVETQYF. CDR3 DNA: TGTGCCAGCAGTGAAGTGGCTAGCGGGGGGGTGGAGACCCAGTACTTC. The chain uses TRBV6-1 and TRBJ2-5; 12 bases map to TRBD2. Germline V gene data show CDR1 as MNHNS and CDR2 as SASEGT. The CDR3 is 16 residues long. V lost 1 base, J lost 5 bases, and 5 bases stayed unmatched.

The rearrangement uses TRBV20-1 and TRBJ2-1, with D possibly TRBD2 on 5 matching bases. V lost 4 bases and J lost 7, with 8 bases in between. CDR3 size: 11 residues. The germline V gene has CDR1 DFQATT and CDR2 SNEGSKA (reference sequence). For the CDR3, the DNA is TGCAGTGCTACAGACTATAATGAGCAGTTCTTC. This encodes CSATDYNEQFF.

The gene calls are TRBV29-1 and TRBJ2-1, with D perhaps TRBD2 (5 bases). Trimming stripped 8 bases from V and 1 base from J, with 15 bases between. The CDR3 spans 14 residues. CDR1 is SQVTM, CDR2 ANQGSEA, per germline. CDR3 residues: CSQGSHESYNEQFF. CDR3 DNA: TGCAGCCAAGGGAGTCACGAATCCTACAATGAGCAGTTCTTC.

The rearrangement uses TRBV30 and TRBJ1-2, with D tentatively TRBD1 (5 bases). Germline CDR1 and CDR2: GTSNPN and SVGIG (reference sequence). The length of the CDR3 is 13 residues. Trimming left V 4 bases short and J 4 bases short, with 13 bases between. CDR3 in amino acids: CAWKATEIYGYTF. Written as DNA, the CDR3 is TGTGCCTGGAAAGCGACAGAAATCTATGGCTACACCTTC.

The gene calls are TRBV29-1 and TRBJ2-6; no clear D gene. The V and J ends lost 4 bases and 0 bases respectively, with 4 bases between them. The length of the CDR3 is 13 residues. Germline CDR1 SQVTM, CDR2 ANQGSEA. This chain's CDR3 is CSVAGSGANVLTF. In DNA, the CDR3 is TGCAGCGTTGCGGGCTCTGGGGCCAACGTCCTGACTTTC.

V usage is TRBV13 and J usage is TRBJ2-1, with a possible D match to TRBD1 (7 bases). The CDR3 sequence is 17 residues long. Trimming cost V 5 bases and J 7 bases, with 24 bases left between them. The germline CDR1 and CDR2 sequences are PRHDT and FYEKMQ (reference sequence). The CDR3 region has the DNA TGTGCCAGCAGCAGAAAACCCGGGGCAGGGGGGTTAAATGAGCAGTTCTTC. Translation gives CASSRKPGAGGLNEQFF.

The V gene is TRBV25-1, the J gene TRBJ2-3, with 9 bases fitting TRBD1. CDR3 length: 16 amino acids. Germline V CDR1 and CDR2: MGHDK, SYGVNS. Germline trimming cut 2 bases from V and 7 bases from J; bases unmatched to any gene: 10. The CDR3 reads CASSETGTGISNTQYF. The CDR3 bases are TGTGCCAGCAGTGAAACCGGGACAGGGATTTCGAATACGCAGTATTTT.

CDR3 sequence (DNA): TGCGCCAGCAGCGAGAGGGACAGGGGGAGTGTAAGGGAGACCCAGTACTTC. As protein: CASSERDRGSVRETQYF. V gene TRBV5-1 combines with J gene TRBJ2-5; 11 bases align to TRBD1. Germline values: CDR1 SGHRS, CDR2 YFSETQ. The CDR3 runs to 17 residues. After removal of 4 bases from V and 5 bases from J, the junction contained 13 bases not matched to a gene.

V and J are TRBV14 and TRBJ2-5; no clear D. Per the germline V gene, CDR1 is SGHDN and CDR2 is FVKESK. V lost 6 bases and J lost 0, with 8 bases in between. The CDR3 sequence is 13 residues long. CDR3 in amino acids: CASSERYQETQYF. The CDR3, as DNA: TGTGCCAGCAGTGAGAGGTACCAAGAGACCCAGTACTTC.

J is TRBJ1-2 and V is TRBV5-3; D call uncertain. TRBV5-3 is treated as an ORF (open reading frame) with a function not yet certain. The CDR3 extends over 13 amino acids. Trimming left V 7 bases short and J 0 bases short, with 10 bases between. The CDR3 region is CARALRANYGYTF. CDR3 coding DNA: TGTGCCAGAGCCCTCCGAGCTAACTATGGCTACACCTTC.

This clone has only a few counts. The same CDR3 arises from other DNA sequences in this sample as well. V gene TRBV9 combines with J gene TRBJ2-3; D remains unclear. Per germline, CDR1 SGDLS and CDR2 YYNGEE. This CDR3 has 12 amino acids. With 3 bases removed from V and 3 bases from J, the gap between germline ends came to 5 bases. CDR3 region: CASSARTDTQYF. The CDR3, as DNA: TGTGCCAGCAGCGCTAGGACAGATACGCAGTATTTT.

This clone has just a few counts. This chain uses TRBV15 with TRBJ2-1, with 7 bases lining up with TRBD2. Trimming removed 5 bases from V and 1 base from J; junction bases left unmatched: 8. The CDR3 totals 16 residues. From germline, CDR1 is LNHNV and CDR2 YYDKDF (reference sequence). CDR3 DNA: TGTGCCACCAGCTCTCAGTCGGGGGGTTCCTACAATGAGCAGTTCTTC. Its protein product is CATSSQSGGSYNEQFF.

The chain has TRBV18 and TRBJ2-2; D might be TRBD1 (6 bases). This CDR3 is 16 amino acids long. CDR1 is KGHSH and CDR2 is LQKENI in the germline V gene. V was trimmed by 3 bases and J by 0 bases, leaving 11 bases between them. In nucleotides, the CDR3 is TGTGCCAGCTCACCGATAGGGGGAGCGAACACCGGGGAGCTGTTTTTT. This gives the protein CASSPIGGANTGELFF.

The rearrangement joins TRBV2 to TRBJ2-7; D might be TRBD2 (6 bases). This CDR3 region has 13 residues. V lost 4 bases and J lost 2, with 9 bases in between. CDR1 and CDR2 (germline): SNHLY, FYNNEI. The CDR3 loop reads CASSGDLTYEQYF. Written as DNA, the CDR3 is TGTGCCAGCAGTGGGGACTTGACCTACGAGCAGTACTTC.